This entry lists 23 T cell receptor beta chains sequenced from one sample in a study of PD-L1 blockade in urothelial cancer. Sequencing was performed with immunoSEQ multiplex PCR; in TCRdb, only in-frame clones are kept and a portion is missing. The data contain around 100,000 clones, about 85% of them seen just once; the ten biggest clones take up 2.4%. The sample was PBMCs, taken around atezolizumab (anti-PD-L1) treatment. These receptors were taken from a man in his forties or fifties with urothelial cancer.

V and J are TRBV19 and TRBJ1-2, with TRBD1 matching over 8 bases. Trimming removed 6 bases from V and 4 bases from J; junction bases left unmatched: 19. Germline CDR1 LNHDA, CDR2 SQIVND (reference sequence). CDR3 size: 18 residues. As DNA, the CDR3 is TGTGCCAGTAGACCCCGCCGTGGGGGCAGGGGACAGGCCTATGGCTACACCTTC. Its translation is CASRPRRGGRGQAYGYTF.

The chain links TRBV30 to TRBJ1-2, with D perhaps TRBD1 (5 bases). The V and J ends lost 0 bases and 6 bases respectively, with 11 bases between them. Germline loops: CDR1 GTSNPN, CDR2 SVGIG (reference sequence). CDR3 size: 13 residues. CDR3 residues: CAWSVNSGDGYTF. DNA for the CDR3: TGTGCCTGGAGTGTAAATTCGGGGGATGGCTACACCTTC.

This chain uses TRBV28 with TRBJ2-3; TRBD1 matches at 10 bases. CDR1 and CDR2 from the germline V gene are MDHEN and SYDVKM. V lost 2 bases to trimming and J lost 5 bases; unmatched junction nucleotides: 4. CDR3 length: 15 amino acids. The CDR3 spells CASSLGTGVKDTQYF. In nucleotides, the CDR3 is TGTGCCAGCAGTTTAGGGACAGGGGTCAAAGATACGCAGTATTTT.

V is TRBV4-2 and J is TRBJ2-5; TRBD2 agrees at 7 bases. The J call may be in error: the DNA end matches TRBJ2-7 better. Germline V gene sequence: CDR1 LGHNA, CDR2 YNFKEQ. This CDR3 region has 15 residues. The CDR3 here is CASSHLREFSYEQYF. The CDR3 nucleotides read TGTGCCAGCAGCCACCTGCGGGAGTTCTCCTACGAGCAGTACTTC.

The V gene is TRBV2, the J gene TRBJ2-5; 9 bases are shared with TRBD2. Trimming at V came to 10 bases and at J to 5 bases, leaving 5 bases not matched to a gene. The CDR3 sequence is 12 residues long. Germline V lookup: CDR1 SNHLY, CDR2 FYNNEI. CDR3: CATGTSFETQYF. The CDR3 DNA follows: TGTGCCACCGGGACTAGCTTTGAGACCCAGTACTTC. Supplemented by reference TRBV2 and TRBJ2-5, the full variable domain reads EPEVTQTPSHQVTQMGQEVILRCVPISNHLYFYWYRQILGQKVEFLVSFYNNEISEKSEIFDDQFSVERPDGSNFTLKIRSTKLEDSAMYFCATGTSFETQYFGPGTRLLVL.

The chain has TRBV2 and TRBJ1-4; possibly TRBD1 for D (6 bases). The CDR3 extends over 15 amino acids. Trimming stripped 5 bases from V and 3 bases from J, with 13 bases between. CDR1 is SNHLY and CDR2 is FYNNEI in the germline V gene. The CDR3 sequence: CASSPDRPPNEKLFF. CDR3 nucleotide sequence: TGTGCCAGCAGTCCCGACAGGCCCCCTAATGAAAAACTGTTTTTT.

This chain connects TRBV11-2 to TRBJ1-1; D is uncertain. This CDR3 is built from 14 residues. V lost 5 bases, J lost 1 base, and 11 bases lay in between. CDR1 SGHAT and CDR2 FQNNGV come from the germline V gene. CDR3 protein: CASSRGRRNTEAFF. The CDR3 region has the DNA TGTGCCAGCAGCCGAGGTCGGAGGAACACTGAAGCTTTCTTT. Drawing the rest from reference TRBV11-2 and TRBJ1-1, the complete variable domain is EAGVAQSPRYKIIEKRQSVAFWCNPISGHATLYWYQQILGQGPKLLIQFQNNGVVDDSQLPKDRFSAERLKGVDSTLKIQPAKLEDSAVYLCASSRGRRNTEAFFGQGTRLTVV.

This sequence joins TRBV2 and TRBJ2-3; 12 nucleotides line up with TRBD1. The J segment lost 2 bases and the V segment lost 5 bases, leaving 5 bases of the junction unmatched. The CDR3 totals 16 residues. Germline-derived CDR1 and CDR2 are SNHLY and FYNNEI. CDR3 sequence: CASSSGQGAVTDTQYF. CDR3 coding DNA: TGTGCCAGCAGTTCGGGACAGGGGGCCGTCACAGATACGCAGTATTTT.

The chain uses TRBV15 and TRBJ2-1; D might be TRBD1 (5 bases). The V end lost 6 bases, the J end lost 8 bases, and 14 bases lay between the germline ends. Germline CDR1 is LNHNV and CDR2 is YYDKDF (reference sequence). The CDR3 contains 13 residues. The CDR3 DNA reads as TGTGCCACCAGTCGTCGTCAGGGCGATGAGCAGTTCTTC. Protein sequence: CATSRRQGDEQFF.

The V and J genes are TRBV5-8 and TRBJ2-3; TRBD2 might be the D (6 bases). In germline, CDR1 is SGHTS, CDR2 YDEGEE. V gave up 4 bases and J gave up 5 bases, with 20 bases separating them. The CDR3 has 16 amino acids. Here the CDR3 DNA reads TGTGCCAGCAGCACGTCGACGGTGGCGGGAATAGATACGCAGTATTTT. Translating gives CASSTSTVAGIDTQYF.

The chain recombines TRBV19 with TRBJ2-1; D is possibly TRBD2 (5 bases). CDR1 and CDR2 (germline): LNHDA, SQIVND (reference sequence). V was clipped by 7 bases and J by 6 bases, with 22 bases between them. CDR3 length: 16 residues. CDR3 coding DNA: TGTGCCAGTACCCCCCCAGGTAGGGCCGCGGGCAATGAGCAGTTCTTC. It specifies CASTPPGRAAGNEQFF.

This chain connects TRBV4-2 to TRBJ1-2, with D perhaps TRBD1 (6 bases). Trimming shortened V by 1 base and J by 5 bases, and 11 bases separated the two germline ends. CDR1 and CDR2 (germline): LGHNA, YNFKEQ. The CDR3 spans 14 residues. The CDR3 nucleotides read TGTGCCAGCAGCCAAGGGACAGAAACTTATGGCTACACCTTC. It codes for CASSQGTETYGYTF.

This clone was detected only a few times. The chain recombines TRBV4-2 with TRBJ1-5; the match to TRBD1 covers 8 bases. CDR1 and CDR2 (germline): LGHNA, YNFKEQ. J lost 2 bases, V lost 8 bases, and 5 bases had no gene match. This CDR3 has 14 residues. Here the CDR3 DNA reads TGTGCCAGCCAAATGGACAGGGGCAATCAGCCCCAGCATTTT. As protein: CASQMDRGNQPQHF.

The chain links TRBV28 to TRBJ1-2, with D maybe TRBD1 (5 bases). The CDR3 consists of 18 residues. V lost 7 bases and J lost 5, with 29 bases in between. Germline loops: CDR1 MDHEN, CDR2 SYDVKM. The CDR3 reads CASISAPGGLFEAYGYTF. The CDR3 DNA sequence: TGTGCCAGCATCTCGGCGCCGGGGGGTTTGTTCGAGGCTTATGGCTACACCTTC.

The J gene is TRBJ2-7, the V gene TRBV30; 11 nucleotides agree with TRBD2. This CDR3 has 12 amino acids. Looked up from germline, CDR1 is GTSNPN and CDR2 is SVGIG (reference sequence). CDR3 nucleotides: TGTGCTTTCACTAGCGGGGGCTACGAGCAGTACTTC. Translating it yields CAFTSGGYEQYF.

The V call is TRBV28, the J call TRBJ1-4, with 7 nucleotides matching TRBD1. The CDR3 covers 12 residues. Germline CDR1 is MDHEN and CDR2 is SYDVKM. V lost 11 bases and J lost 4; bases outside the gene matches: 4. The CDR3 here is CAGRDSNEKLFF. CDR3 coding DNA: TGTGCCGGCCGGGACAGTAATGAAAAACTGTTTTTT.

The rearrangement links TRBV9 to TRBJ1-4; D may be TRBD1 (5 bases). V was shortened by 3 bases and J by 5 bases, with 14 bases between the two germline ends. The CDR3 spans 15 residues. Per germline, CDR1 SGDLS and CDR2 YYNGEE. CDR3 amino acids: CASSAEGRSNEKLFF. The DNA for the CDR3 is TGTGCCAGCAGCGCGGAGGGACGGTCCAATGAAAAACTGTTTTTT.

With respect to this clone: A much larger clone sits a single nucleotide away, making a read error possible. The chain carries TRBV19 and TRBJ1-6; 9 positions agree with TRBD1. J lost 7 bases, V lost 5 bases, and 3 bases had no gene match. The CDR3 runs to 14 residues. The germline V gene has CDR1 LNHDA and CDR2 SQIVND (reference sequence). The CDR3 DNA reads TGTGCCAGTAGTCCAGGGACAGGGAATTCACCCCTCCACTTT. Residues: CASSPGTGNSPLHF. Using reference TRBV19 and TRBJ1-6 for the parts outside the CDR3, the full variable domain is DGGITQSPKYLFRKEGQNVTLSCEQNLNHDAMYWYRQDPGQGLRLIYYSQIVNDFQKGDIAEGYSVSREKKESFPLTVTSAQKNPTAFYLCASSPGTGNSPLHFGNGTRLTVT.

This chain joins TRBV14 and TRBJ2-2, with 9 bases lining up with TRBD1. The germline gives CDR1 SGHDN, CDR2 FVKESK. The CDR3 runs to 14 residues. V lost 9 bases to trimming and J lost 4 bases; unmatched junction nucleotides: 6. CDR3 DNA sequence: TGTGCCAGTGCGGGACAGGGCCCCACCGGGGAGCTGTTTTTT. It translates to CASAGQGPTGELFF.

The rearrangement uses TRBV19 and TRBJ1-1; 7 bases are shared with TRBD1. Unmatched junction bases numbered 2, after V lost 1 base and J lost 0 bases. The CDR3 length is 15 residues. Germline V gene sequence: CDR1 LNHDA, CDR2 SQIVND (reference sequence). The CDR3 coding sequence is TGTGCCAGTAGTATAGGCGACAGGGTGAACACTGAAGCTTTCTTT. It translates to CASSIGDRVNTEAFF.

This rearrangement joins TRBV7-3 to TRBJ2-7; D unclear. Germline V lookup: CDR1 SGHTA, CDR2 FQGTGA. Trimming removed 0 bases at V and 0 bases at J, with 6 bases between. The CDR3 loop spans 14 amino acids. The CDR3 DNA sequence: TGTGCCAGCAGCTTAACTGGCACCTCCTACGAGCAGTACTTC. It yields the protein CASSLTGTSYEQYF.

This clone was seen more than once but under ten times. The J gene is TRBJ2-7, the V gene TRBV28; D perhaps matches TRBD2 (5 bases). Germline CDR1 MDHEN, CDR2 SYDVKM. The CDR3 loop spans 14 amino acids. V dropped 4 bases and J dropped 2 bases, with 12 bases sitting between them. CDR3: CASSSVSRAYEQYF. CDR3 DNA: TGTGCCAGCAGTTCCGTCTCGAGGGCCTACGAGCAGTACTTC.

The chain has TRBV18 and TRBJ2-7; TRBD2 aligns across 10 bases. CDR1 and CDR2 from the germline V gene are KGHSH and LQKENI. The CDR3 totals 16 residues. Trimming took 3 bases from V and 3 from J; bases not matched to a gene: 8. The CDR3 sequence is CASSPTPPSGSYEQYF. CDR3 sequence (DNA): TGTGCCAGCTCACCCACCCCACCTAGCGGGAGCTACGAGCAGTACTTC.